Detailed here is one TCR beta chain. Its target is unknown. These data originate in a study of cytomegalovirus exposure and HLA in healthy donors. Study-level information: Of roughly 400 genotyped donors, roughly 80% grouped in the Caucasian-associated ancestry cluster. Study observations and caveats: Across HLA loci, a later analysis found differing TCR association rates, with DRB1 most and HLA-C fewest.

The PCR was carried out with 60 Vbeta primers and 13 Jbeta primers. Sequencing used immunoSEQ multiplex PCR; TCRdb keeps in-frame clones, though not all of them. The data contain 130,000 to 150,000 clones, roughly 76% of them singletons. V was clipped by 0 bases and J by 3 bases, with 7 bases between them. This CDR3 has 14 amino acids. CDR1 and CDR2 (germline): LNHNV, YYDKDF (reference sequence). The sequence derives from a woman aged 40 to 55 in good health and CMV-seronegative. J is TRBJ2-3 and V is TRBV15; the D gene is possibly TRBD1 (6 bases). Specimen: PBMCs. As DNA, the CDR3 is TGTGCCACCAGCAGAGATAGGGGGACAGATACGCAGTATTTT. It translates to CATSRDRGTDTQYF. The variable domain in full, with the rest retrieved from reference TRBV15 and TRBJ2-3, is DAMVIQNPRYQVTQFGKPVTLSCSQTLNHNVMYWYQQKSSQAPKLLFHYYDKDFNNEADTPDNFQSRRPNTSFCFLDIRSPGLGDTAMYLCATSRDRGTDTQYFGPGTRLTVL.